The TCR beta chain under discussion was sequenced for a study of post-analysis software for immune sequencing data. Study details: The disease courses spanned relapsing-remitting, secondary progressive and progressive-relapsing forms of multiple sclerosis. General study points: Those samples that were prepared in the same batch co-clustered strongly by F measure. The five TRBV segments detected at higher frequency in patients than in controls included TRBV5-6, TRBV5-1 and TRBV20-1. In multiple sclerosis, normalized Chao1 diversity was significantly below that of controls.

Unique molecular identifiers were built into the TCR beta cDNA libraries. Between roughly 0.95 and 10 million T cells gave rise to roughly 0.5 million cDNA molecules. TCRdb independently ran MiXCR on the PCR reads; one entry per CDR3 protein. The data show about 430,000 distinct CDR3 sequences, with 30% to 45% seen just once and about 8% held by the top ten. Per germline, CDR1 MGHDK and CDR2 SYGVNS. The CDR3 contains 13 residues. V gave up 1 base and J gave up 12 bases, with 13 bases separating them. As to this clonotype: Its matching antigen is unknown.

This sequence joins TRBV25-1 and TRBJ2-1; D perhaps matches TRBD2 (6 bases). The origin of this receptor is a girl aged 2 to 10 with multiple sclerosis. Specimen: blood. The CDR3 nucleotides are TGTGCCAGCAGTGAATTGGGGGGTAGTAGGCAGTTCTTC. Translation: CASSELGGSRQFF.